This TCR beta chain comes out of a study of tumor-infiltrating lymphocytes in primary liver carcinoma. Study background: The tumors, T1-T3 N0M0 lesions, were about 4.2 to 10 cm across.

The CDR3 is made up of 13 amino acids. Deletions cut 8 bases from V and 7 bases from J, with 12 bases between. Researchers generated TCR beta cDNA from around 0.55 ug of total RNA, relying on a constant-region primer. ARM-PCR was slightly modified, and three nested multiplex PCR rounds with it gave rise to the TCR beta libraries. Use of TRBV1-TRBV30 forward primers with a C-beta reverse primer characterized the first two PCR rounds, which lasted about 9 cycles each. Via MiXCR, TCRdb re-called the multiplex PCR reads, giving one row per CDR3 protein. The sample lists roughly 49,000 distinct CDR3 sequences, around 77% occurring once. Taking about 18-31 mg of unsorted bulk tissue, the authors co-extracted RNA and DNA. Patients carried chronic HBV infection without prior treatment. Sampling of each tumor involved five separate regions.

V and J are TRBV12-3 or TRBV12-4 and TRBJ1-6, with TRBD1 as a possible D gene (5 bases). Sequenced sample: liver tumor tissue from sampling region 5. As for subset: tumor region T5, tumor centre. The sequence was obtained from a man between 35 and 55 years old with primary liver carcinoma and hepatitis B virus infection. CDR3 in amino acids: CASRAGANSPLHF. CDR3 coding DNA: TGTGCCAGCCGTGCCGGGGCGAATTCACCCCTCCACTTT.